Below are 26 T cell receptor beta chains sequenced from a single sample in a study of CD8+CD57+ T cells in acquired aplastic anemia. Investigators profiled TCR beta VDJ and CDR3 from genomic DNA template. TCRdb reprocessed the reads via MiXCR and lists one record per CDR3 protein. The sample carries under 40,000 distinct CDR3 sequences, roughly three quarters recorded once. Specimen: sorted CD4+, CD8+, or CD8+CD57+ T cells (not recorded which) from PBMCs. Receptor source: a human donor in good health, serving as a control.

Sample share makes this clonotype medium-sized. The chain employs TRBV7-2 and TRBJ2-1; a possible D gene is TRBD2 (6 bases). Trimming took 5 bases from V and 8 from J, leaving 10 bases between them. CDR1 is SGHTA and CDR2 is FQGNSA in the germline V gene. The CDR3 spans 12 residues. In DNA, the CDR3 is TGTGCCAGCAGCCTGTGGGGGGATGAGCAGTTCTTC. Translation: CASSLWGDEQFF.

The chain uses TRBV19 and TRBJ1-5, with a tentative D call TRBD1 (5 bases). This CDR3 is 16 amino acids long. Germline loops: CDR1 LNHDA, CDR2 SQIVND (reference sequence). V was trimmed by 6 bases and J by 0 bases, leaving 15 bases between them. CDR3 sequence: CASRSDGDYSNQPQHF. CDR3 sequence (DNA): TGTGCCAGTAGATCAGACGGGGACTATAGCAATCAGCCCCAGCATTTT.

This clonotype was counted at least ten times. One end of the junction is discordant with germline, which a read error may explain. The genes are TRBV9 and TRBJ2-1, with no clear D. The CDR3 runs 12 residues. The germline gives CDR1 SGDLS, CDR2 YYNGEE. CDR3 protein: CASSVDKDQLTF. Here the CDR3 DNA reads TGTGCCAGCAGCGTAGACAAGGACCAGCTTACTTTC.

The CDR3 sequence: CASSPTVPYEQYF. The CDR3 DNA follows: TGTGCCAGCAGCCCGACGGTACCCTACGAGCAGTACTTC. The chain carries TRBV7-4 and TRBJ2-7; no definite D call. V was clipped by 5 bases and J by 2 bases, with 10 bases between them. CDR3 size: 13 residues. Germline CDR1 reads SGHVT; CDR2 reads SQSDAQ.

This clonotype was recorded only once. CDR3 loop: CATSDSSRNGYTF. The CDR3, as DNA: TGTGCCACCAGTGATTCCTCTAGGAATGGCTACACCTTC. The V call is TRBV24-1, the J call TRBJ1-2; D not certain. The CDR3 runs to 13 residues. The V and J ends lost 2 bases and 6 bases respectively, with 9 bases between them. The germline V gene encodes CDR1 KGHDR and CDR2 SFDVKD.

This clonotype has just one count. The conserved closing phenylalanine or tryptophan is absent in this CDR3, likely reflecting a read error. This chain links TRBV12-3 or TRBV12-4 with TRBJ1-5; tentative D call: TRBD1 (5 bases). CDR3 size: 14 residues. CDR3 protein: CASSLDRDDQPQHL. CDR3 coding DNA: TGCGCCAGCAGTTTAGACAGAGATGATCAGCCCCAGCATCTT.

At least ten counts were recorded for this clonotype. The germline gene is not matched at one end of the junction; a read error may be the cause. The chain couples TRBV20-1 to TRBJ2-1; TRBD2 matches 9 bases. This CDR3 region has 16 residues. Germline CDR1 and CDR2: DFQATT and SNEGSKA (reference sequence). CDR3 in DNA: TGCAGTGCTCCCTATTCGGCGGGGGGGCCCTACAGTGAGCAGTTCTTC. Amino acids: CSAPYSAGGPYSEQFF.

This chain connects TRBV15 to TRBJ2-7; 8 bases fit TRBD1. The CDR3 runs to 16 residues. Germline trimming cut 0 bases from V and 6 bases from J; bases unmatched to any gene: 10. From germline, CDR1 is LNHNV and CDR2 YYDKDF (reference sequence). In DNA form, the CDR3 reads TGTGCCACCAGCAGAGATCCAGGACAGGGTACAGCCGAGCAGTACTTC. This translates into CATSRDPGQGTAEQYF. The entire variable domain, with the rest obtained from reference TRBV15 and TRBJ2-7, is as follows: DAMVIQNPRYQVTQFGKPVTLSCSQTLNHNVMYWYQQKSSQAPKLLFHYYDKDFNNEADTPDNFQSRRPNTSFCFLDIRSPGLGDTAMYLCATSRDPGQGTAEQYFGPGTRLTVT.

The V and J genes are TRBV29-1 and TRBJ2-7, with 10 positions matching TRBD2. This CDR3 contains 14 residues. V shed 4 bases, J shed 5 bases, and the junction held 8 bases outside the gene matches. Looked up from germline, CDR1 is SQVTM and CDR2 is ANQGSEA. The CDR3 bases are TGCAGCGTTGGTGGAACTAGCGGGATCCACGAGCAGTACTTC. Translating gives CSVGGTSGIHEQYF.

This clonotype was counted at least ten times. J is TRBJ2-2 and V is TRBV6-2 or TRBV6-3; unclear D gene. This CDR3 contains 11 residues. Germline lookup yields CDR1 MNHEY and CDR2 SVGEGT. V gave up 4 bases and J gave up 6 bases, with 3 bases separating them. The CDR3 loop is CASSSPGELFF. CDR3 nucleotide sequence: TGTGCCAGCAGTTCCCCCGGGGAGCTGTTTTTT.

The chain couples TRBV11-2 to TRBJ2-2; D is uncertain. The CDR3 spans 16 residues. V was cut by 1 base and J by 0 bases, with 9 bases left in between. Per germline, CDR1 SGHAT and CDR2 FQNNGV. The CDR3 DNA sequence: TGTGCCAGCAGCTTAGTAGGTCAGACGAACACCGGGGAGCTGTTTTTT. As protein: CASSLVGQTNTGELFF.

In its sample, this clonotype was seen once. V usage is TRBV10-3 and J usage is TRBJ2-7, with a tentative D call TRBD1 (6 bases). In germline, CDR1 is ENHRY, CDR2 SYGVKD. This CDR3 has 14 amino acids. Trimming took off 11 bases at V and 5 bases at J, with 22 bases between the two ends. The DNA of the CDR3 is TGTGCCCTCGCTAAGGGGGATGCCGTCCACGAGCAGTACTTC. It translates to CALAKGDAVHEQYF.

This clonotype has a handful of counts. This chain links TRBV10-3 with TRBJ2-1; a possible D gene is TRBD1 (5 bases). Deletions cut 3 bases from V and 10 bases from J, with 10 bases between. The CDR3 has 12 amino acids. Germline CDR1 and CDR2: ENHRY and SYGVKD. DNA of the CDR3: TGTGCCATCAGTGATCCCAACAGGGAGCAGTTCTTC. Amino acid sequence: CAISDPNREQFF.

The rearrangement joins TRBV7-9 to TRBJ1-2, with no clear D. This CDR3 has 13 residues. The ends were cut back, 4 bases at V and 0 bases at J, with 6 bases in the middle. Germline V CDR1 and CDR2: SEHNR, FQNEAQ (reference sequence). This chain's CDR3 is CASSSHTNYGYTF. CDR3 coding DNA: TGTGCCAGCAGCTCTCATACTAACTATGGCTACACCTTC.

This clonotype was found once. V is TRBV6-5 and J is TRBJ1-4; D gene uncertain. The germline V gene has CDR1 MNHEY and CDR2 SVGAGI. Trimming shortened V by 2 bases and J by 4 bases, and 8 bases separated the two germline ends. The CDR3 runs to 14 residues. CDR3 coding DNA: TGTGCCAGCAGTTACGGGCAGTTTAATGAAAAACTGTTTTTT. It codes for CASSYGQFNEKLFF.

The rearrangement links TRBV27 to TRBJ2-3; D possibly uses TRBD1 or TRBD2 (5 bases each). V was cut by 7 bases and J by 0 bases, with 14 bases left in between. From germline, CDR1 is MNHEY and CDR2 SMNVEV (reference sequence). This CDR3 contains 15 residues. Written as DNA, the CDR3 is TGTGCCAGCAAAGGGACCACCGAAAGCACAGATACGCAGTATTTT. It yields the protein CASKGTTESTDTQYF.

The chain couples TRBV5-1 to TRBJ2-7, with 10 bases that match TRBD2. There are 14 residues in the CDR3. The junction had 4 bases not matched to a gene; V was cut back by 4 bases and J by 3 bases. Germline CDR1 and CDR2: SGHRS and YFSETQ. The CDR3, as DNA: TGCGCCAGCAGCAGGACTAGCGGCAACTACGAGCAGTACTTC. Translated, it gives CASSRTSGNYEQYF.

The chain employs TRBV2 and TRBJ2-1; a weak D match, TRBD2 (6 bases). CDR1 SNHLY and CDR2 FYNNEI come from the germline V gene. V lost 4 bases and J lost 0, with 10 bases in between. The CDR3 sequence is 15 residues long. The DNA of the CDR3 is TGTGCCAGCAGTGGCGGGAAGAGCTCCTACAATGAGCAGTTCTTC. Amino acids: CASSGGKSSYNEQFF.

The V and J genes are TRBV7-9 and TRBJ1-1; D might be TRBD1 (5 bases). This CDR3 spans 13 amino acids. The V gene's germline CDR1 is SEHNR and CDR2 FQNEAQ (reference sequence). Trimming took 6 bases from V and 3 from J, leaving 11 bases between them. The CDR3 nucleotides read TGTGCCAGCAGGCCCAGGGATGACACTGAAGCTTTCTTT. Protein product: CASRPRDDTEAFF.

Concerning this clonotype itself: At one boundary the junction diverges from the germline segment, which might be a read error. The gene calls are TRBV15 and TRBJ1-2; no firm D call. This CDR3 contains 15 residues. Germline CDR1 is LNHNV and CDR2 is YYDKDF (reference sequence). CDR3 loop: CATSGDPVEDYGYTF. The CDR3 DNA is TGTGCCACCAGCGGAGATCCCGTAGAGGACTATGGCTACACCTTC.

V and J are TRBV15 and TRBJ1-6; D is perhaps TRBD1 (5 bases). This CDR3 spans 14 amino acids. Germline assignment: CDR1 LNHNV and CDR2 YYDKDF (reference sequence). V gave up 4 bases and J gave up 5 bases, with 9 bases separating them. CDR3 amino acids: CATSTTVHNSPLHF. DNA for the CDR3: TGTGCCACCAGCACGACAGTTCATAATTCACCCCTCCACTTT.

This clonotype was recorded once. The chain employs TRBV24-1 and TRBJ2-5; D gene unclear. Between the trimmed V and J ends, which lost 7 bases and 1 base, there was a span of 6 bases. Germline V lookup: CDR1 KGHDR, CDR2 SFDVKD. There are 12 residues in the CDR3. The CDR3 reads CATRASQETQYF. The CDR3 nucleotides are TGTGCCACCAGAGCCAGCCAAGAGACCCAGTACTTC.

The CDR3 reads CASSLGRNEQFF. CDR3 bases: TGTGCCAGCAGCTTAGGCCGGAATGAGCAGTTCTTC. The J gene is TRBJ2-1, the V gene TRBV7-9; no reliable D call. The CDR3 is 12 residues long. From germline, CDR1 is SEHNR and CDR2 FQNEAQ (reference sequence). V lost 1 base, J lost 7 bases, and 5 bases lay in between.

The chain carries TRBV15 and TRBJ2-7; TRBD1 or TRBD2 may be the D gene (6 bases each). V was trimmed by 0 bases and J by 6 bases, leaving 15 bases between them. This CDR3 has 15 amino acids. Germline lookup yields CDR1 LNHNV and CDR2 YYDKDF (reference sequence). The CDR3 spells CATSRDYAEGGEQYF. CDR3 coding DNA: TGTGCCACCAGCAGAGACTACGCGGAGGGGGGCGAGCAGTACTTC.

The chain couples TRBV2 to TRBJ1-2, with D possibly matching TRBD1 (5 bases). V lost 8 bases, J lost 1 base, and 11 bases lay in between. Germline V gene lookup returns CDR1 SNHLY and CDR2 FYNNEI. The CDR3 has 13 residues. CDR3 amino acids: CASRGYRNYGYTF. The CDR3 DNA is TGTGCCAGCCGGGGGTACCGTAACTATGGCTACACCTTC.

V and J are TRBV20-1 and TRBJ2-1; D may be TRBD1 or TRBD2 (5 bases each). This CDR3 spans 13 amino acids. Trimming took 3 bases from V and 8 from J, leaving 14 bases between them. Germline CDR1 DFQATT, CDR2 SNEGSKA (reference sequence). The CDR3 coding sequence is TGCAGTGCTAGCTCTAGCCTGGGACATGAGCAGTTCTTC. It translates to CSASSSLGHEQFF.